These T cell receptor beta chains were read from a single sample in a study of identical twins. TCRdb re-called the 5' RACE reads with MiXCR, one entry per CDR3 protein. The table shows 500,000 to 600,000 distinct CDR3 sequences, with about 20% occurring only once. This same sample was also taken into another study, of T cells expressing NK-cell markers.

The sequencing input was CD4+ T cells sorted from blood. The origin of the receptors is a woman under 30 in good health. Each CDR3 is given with its conserved first and last residue. The order of the fields is CDR3 DNA, CDR3 protein, D gene, V gene, J gene, clone size. A D gene is named only where the DNA matches it firmly. Clone size appears in some rows only: once, few, many, or a class for an expanded clone.

TGCAGTGCCACGAGGGACAGTGGCTCTGGAAACACCATATATTTT	CSATRDSGSGNTIYF	TRBD1	TRBV20-1	TRBJ1-3	few
TGTGCCATCAGTGGGGACGGGGGGCATCAGCCCCAGCATTTT	CAISGDGGHQPQHF	-	TRBV10-3	TRBJ1-5	-
TGTGCCATCACCCCGGGGACTGGTGGCTACACCTTC	CAITPGTGGYTF	-	TRBV10-3	TRBJ1-2	-
TGCAGCGCCGGACATCTCGAACGGGAGCAGTACTTC	CSAGHLEREQYF	-	TRBV29-1	TRBJ2-7	many
TGTGCCTGGAATGGGGAAATAACAGATACGCAGTATTTT	CAWNGEITDTQYF	-	TRBV30	TRBJ2-3	-
TGTGCCAGCAGTTACGGGAGGGATGGTGAAGCTTTCTTT	CASSYGRDGEAFF	-	TRBV6-6	TRBJ1-1	-
TGTGCCAGCAGTTTTCCGGACGGCGTCAAGGCTTTCTTT	CASSFPDGVKAFF	-	TRBV7-9	TRBJ1-1	-
TGTGCCAGCAGTTGGACAGGGCGGAGCGAGACCCAGTACTTC	CASSWTGRSETQYF	TRBD1	TRBV12-3/TRBV12-4	TRBJ2-5	many
TGTGCCAGCAGCCTGCCTACCGGGATGAACACTGAAGCTTTCTTT	CASSLPTGMNTEAFF	-	TRBV5-4	TRBJ1-1	-
TGTGCCAGCACCGATCTCGGACAGGGCGGCTACACCTTC	CASTDLGQGGYTF	TRBD1	TRBV12-3/TRBV12-4	TRBJ1-2	-
TGTGCCAGCAGCTCCCTACGGGTGAAGGGAAACACCATATATTTT	CASSSLRVKGNTIYF	-	TRBV11-2	TRBJ1-3	-
TGTGCCAGCAGCTTAGTTTTGGGAGAGACCCAGTACTTC	CASSLVLGETQYF	-	TRBV7-9	TRBJ2-5	few
TGTGCCAGCAGCCAAGGACTAGCGGGGGCCCCGAACACCGGGGAGCTGTTTTTT	CASSQGLAGAPNTGELFF	TRBD2	TRBV3-1	TRBJ2-2	-
TGCAGCGTTAAGGGATCCCAAGAGACCCAGTACTTC	CSVKGSQETQYF	-	TRBV29-1	TRBJ2-5	-
TGTGCCAGCAGCTTTTCTCTTGGTAGCGGGATTCTCTCCTACGAGCAGTACTTC	CASSFSLGSGILSYEQYF	TRBD2	TRBV11-1	TRBJ2-7	-
TGTGCCACCAACAGGGGGGGGTCTGCAGATACGCAGTATTTT	CATNRGGSADTQYF	-	TRBV15	TRBJ2-3	few
TGTGCCAGCAGCGCCTTTAGCGGGGGGGGAGATACGCAGTATTTT	CASSAFSGGGDTQYF	TRBD2	TRBV7-8	TRBJ2-3	many
TGTGCCAGCAGTGCGGGAGGTATGAGCGCTGAAGCTTTCTTT	CASSAGGMSAEAFF	-	TRBV6-1	TRBJ1-1	-
TGTGCCAGCAGTCCCCGACAGGTCCTGAACACTGAAGCTTTCTTT	CASSPRQVLNTEAFF	-	TRBV12-3/TRBV12-4	TRBJ1-1	-
TGTGCCAGCAGCCAAGACCAACGGGGGTACTACAATGAGCAGTTCTTC	CASSQDQRGYYNEQFF	-	TRBV4-2	TRBJ2-1	few
TGTGCCAGTAGTATAGGGGGAGGTGAGCAGTTCTTC	CASSIGGGEQFF	-	TRBV19	TRBJ2-1	-
TGTGCCAGCAGCCCGGGGTTTTTCGAGCAGTACTTC	CASSPGFFEQYF	-	TRBV11-2	TRBJ2-7	few
TGCAGCTTCTCCAGACAGGGCAATCAGCCCCAGCATTTT	CSFSRQGNQPQHF	-	TRBV29-1	TRBJ1-5	many
TGTGCCAGCAGTTACCGAAGACTAGCGGGAGGTGGGGAGACCCAGTACTTC	CASSYRRLAGGGETQYF	TRBD2	TRBV6-5	TRBJ2-5	-
TGCAGTGCTGGACGAACAGGGAGGGGCACAGATACGCAGTATTTT	CSAGRTGRGTDTQYF	-	TRBV20-1	TRBJ2-3	many
TGCAGCGTTGAGCACCTAGGGGAGACCCAGTACTTC	CSVEHLGETQYF	-	TRBV29-1	TRBJ2-5	many
TGCGCCAGCCTTCGCGGACTAGCGGGATCCTACGAGCAGTACTTC	CASLRGLAGSYEQYF	TRBD2	TRBV10-2	TRBJ2-7	-
TGCGCCAGCAGATTAAGCGGAACCTCCTACAATGAGCAGTTCTTC	CASRLSGTSYNEQFF	-	TRBV5-1	TRBJ2-1	-
TGTGCCAGCAGTGAATATATACTCGGCAGGGATTATAATGGCTACACCTTC	CASSEYILGRDYNGYTF	-	TRBV25-1	TRBJ1-2	once
TGCAGTGCTTCCCGGGTGGATTACAATGAGCAGTTCTTC	CSASRVDYNEQFF	-	TRBV20-1	TRBJ2-1	-
TGTGCCAGCAGCTTCTCAGGGGGATTTGGCGAGCAGTACTTC	CASSFSGGFGEQYF	TRBD1	TRBV7-2	TRBJ2-7	-
TGTGCCAGCAGTCCTTGGACTAGTGTAACGGGGGCGCAGTATTTT	CASSPWTSVTGAQYF	TRBD2	TRBV25-1	TRBJ2-3	few
TGTGCCAGCAGCACCTTAGCGGGAGTTGCAGATACGCAGTATTTT	CASSTLAGVADTQYF	TRBD2	TRBV3-1	TRBJ2-3	-
TGTGCCAGCAGTGACCCGGACAGGAGATCACGCTACGAGCAGTACTTC	CASSDPDRRSRYEQYF	TRBD1	TRBV6-4	TRBJ2-7	many
TGCGCCAGCAGTGGGACTAGCGGGGGCTCGAACAAGTTCTTC	CASSGTSGGSNKFF	TRBD2	TRBV10-1	TRBJ2-1	-
TGCAGTGCCCTTGAGGGAGGAGTAGAGGAGACCCAGTACTTC	CSALEGGVEETQYF	-	TRBV20-1	TRBJ2-5	few
TGTGCCAGCAGACGGGGACTAGCAACGACTACGATCGAGCAGTACTTC	CASRRGLATTTIEQYF	TRBD2	TRBV12-3/TRBV12-4	TRBJ2-7	-
TGTGCCAGCAGAGGACGCACAGATACGCAGTATTTT	CASRGRTDTQYF	-	TRBV7-9	TRBJ2-3	many
TGCAGTGCTTACAGCTCCTACAATGAGCAGTTCTTC	CSAYSSYNEQFF	-	TRBV20-1	TRBJ2-1	many
TGTGCCAGCAGCCTTGGATTCGAGCGGGGGTACAATGAGCAGTTCTTC	CASSLGFERGYNEQFF	TRBD2	TRBV9	TRBJ2-1	-
TGTGCCAGCAGCTTGGCTACCAGCGGGAGAGGCGATGAGCAGTTCTTC	CASSLATSGRGDEQFF	TRBD2	TRBV5-4	TRBJ2-1	-
TGTGCCAGCAGCGTAGAAGCGGGGGGGCCCAATGAGCAGTTCTTC	CASSVEAGGPNEQFF	TRBD2	TRBV9	TRBJ2-1	-
TGTGCCAGCAGTCTGCTAGGACAGGGCCTCTATGGCTACACCTTC	CASSLLGQGLYGYTF	TRBD1	TRBV12-3/TRBV12-4	TRBJ1-2	many
TGCAGTGCTAAGGGAGGAACCTACAATGAGCAGTTCTTC	CSAKGGTYNEQFF	-	TRBV20-1	TRBJ2-1	few
TGTGCCAGCATAATGATCGGTGAAGCTTTCTTT	CASIMIGEAFF	-	TRBV12-3/TRBV12-4	TRBJ1-1	many